The source of this TCR beta chain is a study of identical twins. Germline CDR1 reads MNHNS; CDR2 reads SASEGT. V was cut by 5 bases and J by 2 bases, with 12 bases left in between. CDR3 size: 14 residues. Each cDNA held unique molecular identifiers, and template switching gave it a universal primer site. TCRdb processed the 5' RACE reads anew with MiXCR; each CDR3 protein has one entry. Of under 900,000 distinct CDR3 sequences listed, about 18% are singletons. These data were also reused for a study on T cells expressing NK-cell markers. That study adds: TCR beta repertoires came from sorted CD3+CD56+NKG2C+, CD3+CD56+NKG2C- and CD3+CD56-NKG2C+ T cells. Of eight sequenced donors, seven were HCMV-seropositive and one HCMV-seronegative.

The TCR originated in a young woman in good health. Sequencing was done on a sample of PBMCs. The V and J genes are TRBV6-1 and TRBJ2-5; D might be TRBD1 (6 bases). The CDR3 DNA sequence: TGTGCCAGCAGTACCGGGACATCGCAAGAGACCCAGTACTTC. Translation: CASSTGTSQETQYF.